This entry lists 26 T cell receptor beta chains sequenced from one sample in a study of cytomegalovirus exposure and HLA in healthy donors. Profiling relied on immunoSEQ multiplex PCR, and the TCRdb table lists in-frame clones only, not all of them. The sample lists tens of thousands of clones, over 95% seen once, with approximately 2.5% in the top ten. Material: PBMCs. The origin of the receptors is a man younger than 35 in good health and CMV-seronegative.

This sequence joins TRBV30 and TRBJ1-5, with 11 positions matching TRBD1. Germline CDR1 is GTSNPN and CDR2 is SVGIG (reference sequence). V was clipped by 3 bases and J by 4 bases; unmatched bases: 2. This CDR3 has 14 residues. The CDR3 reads CAWRGTGGNQPQHF. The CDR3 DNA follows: TGTGCCTGGAGGGGGACAGGGGGGAATCAGCCCCAGCATTTT.

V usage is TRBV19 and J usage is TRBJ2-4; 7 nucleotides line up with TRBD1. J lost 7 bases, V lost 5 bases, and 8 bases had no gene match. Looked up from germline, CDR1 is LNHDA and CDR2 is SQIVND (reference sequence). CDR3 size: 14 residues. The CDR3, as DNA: TGTGCCAGTAGTCGGGCAGGGGGTCACAACATTCAGTACTTC. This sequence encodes CASSRAGGHNIQYF.

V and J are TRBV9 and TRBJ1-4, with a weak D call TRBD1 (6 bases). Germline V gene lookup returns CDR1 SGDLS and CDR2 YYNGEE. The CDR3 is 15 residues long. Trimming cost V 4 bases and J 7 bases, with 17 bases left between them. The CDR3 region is CASSFRDTLFEKLFF. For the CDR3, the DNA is TGTGCCAGCAGCTTCCGGGACACGCTTTTTGAAAAACTGTTTTTT. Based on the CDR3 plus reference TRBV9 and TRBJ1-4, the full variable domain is DSGVTQTPKHLITATGQRVTLRCSPRSGDLSVYWYQQSLDQGLQFLIQYYNGEERAKGNILERFSAQQFPDLHSELNLSSLELGDSALYFCASSFRDTLFEKLFFGSGTQLSVL.

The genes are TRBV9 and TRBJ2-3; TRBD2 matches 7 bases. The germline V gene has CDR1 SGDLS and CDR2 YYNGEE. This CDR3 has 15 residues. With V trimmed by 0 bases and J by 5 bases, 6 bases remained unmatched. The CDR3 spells CASSVGGGVRDTQYF. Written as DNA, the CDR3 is TGTGCCAGCAGCGTAGGCGGGGGAGTCAGAGATACGCAGTATTTT.

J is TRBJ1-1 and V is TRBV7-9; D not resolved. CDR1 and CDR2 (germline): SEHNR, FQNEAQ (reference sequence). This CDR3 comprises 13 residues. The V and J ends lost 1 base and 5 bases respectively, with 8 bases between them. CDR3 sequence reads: CASSLEAGTEAFF. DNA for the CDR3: TGTGCCAGCAGCTTAGAGGCCGGGACTGAAGCTTTCTTT.

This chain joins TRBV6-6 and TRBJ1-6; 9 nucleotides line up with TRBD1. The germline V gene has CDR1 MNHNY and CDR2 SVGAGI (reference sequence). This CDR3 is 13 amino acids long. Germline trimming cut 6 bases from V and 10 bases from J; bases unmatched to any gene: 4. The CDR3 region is CASRWTGDSPLHF. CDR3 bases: TGTGCCAGCAGGTGGACAGGGGACTCACCCCTCCACTTT.

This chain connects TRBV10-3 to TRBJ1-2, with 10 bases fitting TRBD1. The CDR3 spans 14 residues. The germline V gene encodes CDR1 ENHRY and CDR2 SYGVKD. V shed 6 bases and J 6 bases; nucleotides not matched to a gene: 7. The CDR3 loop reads CAISAGDRGDGYTF. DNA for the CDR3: TGTGCCATCAGCGCGGGGGACAGGGGAGATGGCTACACCTTC.

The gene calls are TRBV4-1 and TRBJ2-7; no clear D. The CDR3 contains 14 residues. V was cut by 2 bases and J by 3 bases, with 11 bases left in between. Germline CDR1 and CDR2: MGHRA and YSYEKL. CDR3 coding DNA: TGCGCCAGCAGCCAATACGCAGGTAGCTACGAGCAGTACTTC. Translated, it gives CASSQYAGSYEQYF.

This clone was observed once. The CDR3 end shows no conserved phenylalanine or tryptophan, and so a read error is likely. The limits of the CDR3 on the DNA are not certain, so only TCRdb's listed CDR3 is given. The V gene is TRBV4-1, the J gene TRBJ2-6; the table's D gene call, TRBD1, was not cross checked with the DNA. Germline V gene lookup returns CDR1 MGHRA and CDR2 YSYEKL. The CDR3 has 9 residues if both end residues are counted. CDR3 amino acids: CASSQVHRV.

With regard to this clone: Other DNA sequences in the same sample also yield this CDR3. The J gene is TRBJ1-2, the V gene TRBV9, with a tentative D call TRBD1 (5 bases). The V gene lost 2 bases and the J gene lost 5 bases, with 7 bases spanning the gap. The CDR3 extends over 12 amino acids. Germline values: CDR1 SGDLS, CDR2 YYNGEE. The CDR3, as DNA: TGTGCCAGCAGCGTCGACAGTTATGGCTACACCTTC. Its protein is CASSVDSYGYTF.

The CDR3 nucleotides read TGTGCTAGTGGTTTACAGGGGGCGCGTAACACTGAAGCTTTCTTT. Protein sequence: CASGLQGARNTEAFF. This chain links TRBV12-5 with TRBJ1-1; 9 bases fit TRBD1. The CDR3 extends over 15 amino acids. Germline V lookup: CDR1 LGHNT, CDR2 FRNRAP. V gave up 3 bases and J gave up 2 bases; unmatched junction bases: 4.

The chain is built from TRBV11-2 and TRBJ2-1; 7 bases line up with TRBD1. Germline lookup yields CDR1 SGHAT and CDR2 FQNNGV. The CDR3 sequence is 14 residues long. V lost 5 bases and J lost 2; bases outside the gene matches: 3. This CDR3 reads CASSTGTAYNEQFF. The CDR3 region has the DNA TGTGCCAGCAGCACCGGGACAGCCTACAATGAGCAGTTCTTC.

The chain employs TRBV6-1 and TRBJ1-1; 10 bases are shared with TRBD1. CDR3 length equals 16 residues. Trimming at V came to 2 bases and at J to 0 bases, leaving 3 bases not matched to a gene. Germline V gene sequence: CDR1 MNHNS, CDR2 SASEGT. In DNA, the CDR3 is TGTGCCAGCAGTGAACCGACAGGGGGCTTGAACACTGAAGCTTTCTTT. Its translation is CASSEPTGGLNTEAFF.

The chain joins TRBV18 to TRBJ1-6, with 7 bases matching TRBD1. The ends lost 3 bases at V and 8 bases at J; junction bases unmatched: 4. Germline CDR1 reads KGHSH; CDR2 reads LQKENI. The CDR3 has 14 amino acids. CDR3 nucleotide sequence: TGTGCCAGCTCACCGACAGGGAGCGATTCACCCCTCCACTTT. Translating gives CASSPTGSDSPLHF. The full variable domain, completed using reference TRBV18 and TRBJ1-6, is NAGVMQNPRHLVRRRGQEARLRCSPMKGHSHVYWYRQLPEEGLKFMVYLQKENIIDESGMPKERFSAEFPKEGPSILRIQQVVRGDSAAYFCASSPTGSDSPLHFGNGTRLTVT.

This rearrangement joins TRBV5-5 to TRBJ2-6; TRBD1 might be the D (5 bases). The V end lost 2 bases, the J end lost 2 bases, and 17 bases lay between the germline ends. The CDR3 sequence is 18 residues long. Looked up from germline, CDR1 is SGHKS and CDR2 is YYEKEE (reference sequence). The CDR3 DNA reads TGTGCCAGCAGCTTATTATTAGGGGTAGTTCCTGGGGCCAACGTCCTGACTTTC. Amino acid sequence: CASSLLLGVVPGANVLTF.

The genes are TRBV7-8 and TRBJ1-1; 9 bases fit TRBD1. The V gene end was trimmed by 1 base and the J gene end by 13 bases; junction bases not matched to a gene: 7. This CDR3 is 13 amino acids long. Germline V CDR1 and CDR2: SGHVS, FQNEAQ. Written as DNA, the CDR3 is TGTGCCAGCAGCTTAGTCCGGGACAGGGTAGTTTTCTTT. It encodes CASSLVRDRVVFF.

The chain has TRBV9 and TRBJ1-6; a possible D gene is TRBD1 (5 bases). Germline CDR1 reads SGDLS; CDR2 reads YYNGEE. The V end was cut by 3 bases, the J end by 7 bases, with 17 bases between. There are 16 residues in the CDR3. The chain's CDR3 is CASSAPPGSENSPLHF. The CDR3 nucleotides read TGTGCCAGCAGCGCCCCACCAGGGTCAGAAAATTCACCCCTCCACTTT.

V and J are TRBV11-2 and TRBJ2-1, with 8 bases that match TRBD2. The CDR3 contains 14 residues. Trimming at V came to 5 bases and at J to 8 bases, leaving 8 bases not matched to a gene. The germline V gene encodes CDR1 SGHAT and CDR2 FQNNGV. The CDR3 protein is CASSLSGSVDEQFF. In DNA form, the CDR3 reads TGTGCCAGCAGCCTGAGCGGGAGTGTGGATGAGCAGTTCTTC.

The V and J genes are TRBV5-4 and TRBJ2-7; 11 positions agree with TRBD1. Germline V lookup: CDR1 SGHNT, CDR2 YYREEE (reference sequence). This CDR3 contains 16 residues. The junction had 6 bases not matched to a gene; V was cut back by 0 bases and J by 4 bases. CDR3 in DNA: TGTGCCAGCAGCTTGGGAGGACAGGGGGCGTTATACGAGCAGTACTTC. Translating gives CASSLGGQGALYEQYF.

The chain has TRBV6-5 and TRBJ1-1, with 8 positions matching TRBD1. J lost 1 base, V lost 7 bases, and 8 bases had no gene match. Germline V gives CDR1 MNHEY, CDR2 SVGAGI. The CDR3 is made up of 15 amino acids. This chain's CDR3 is CASNPSGTGNTEAFF. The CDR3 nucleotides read TGTGCCAGCAATCCTTCCGGGACAGGGAACACTGAAGCTTTCTTT.

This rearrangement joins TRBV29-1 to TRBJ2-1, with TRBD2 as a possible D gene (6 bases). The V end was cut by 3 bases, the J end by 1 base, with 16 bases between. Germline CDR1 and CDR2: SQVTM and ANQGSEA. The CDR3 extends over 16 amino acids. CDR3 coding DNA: TGCAGCGTTGATGGGAGGCTTGGTTTGTCCTACAATGAGCAGTTCTTC. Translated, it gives CSVDGRLGLSYNEQFF.

DNA of the CDR3: TGTGCCAGCAGCACAGGGGGGGACTATGGCTACACCTTC. It is translated as CASSTGGDYGYTF. The J gene is TRBJ1-2, the V gene TRBV9, with 8 bases aligning to TRBD1. Germline V gene data show CDR1 as SGDLS and CDR2 as YYNGEE. V was clipped by 4 bases and J by 3 bases; unmatched bases: 2. This CDR3 contains 13 residues.

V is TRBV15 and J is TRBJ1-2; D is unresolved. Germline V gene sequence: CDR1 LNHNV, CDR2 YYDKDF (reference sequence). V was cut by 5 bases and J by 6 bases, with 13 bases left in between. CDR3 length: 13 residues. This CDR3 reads CATSHRHPDGYTF. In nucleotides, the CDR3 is TGTGCCACCAGCCACCGACACCCTGATGGCTACACCTTC.

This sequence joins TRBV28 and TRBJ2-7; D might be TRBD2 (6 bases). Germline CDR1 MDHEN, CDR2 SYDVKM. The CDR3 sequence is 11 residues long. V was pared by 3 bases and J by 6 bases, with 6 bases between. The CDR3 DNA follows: TGTGCCAGCAGTTTTAGCGGCGAGCAGTACTTC. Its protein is CASSFSGEQYF.

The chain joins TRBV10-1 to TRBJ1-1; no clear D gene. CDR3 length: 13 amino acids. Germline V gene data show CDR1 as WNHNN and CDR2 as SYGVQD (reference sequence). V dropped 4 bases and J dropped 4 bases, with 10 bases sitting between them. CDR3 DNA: TGCGCCAGCAGTGGATCAGAGGGCACTGAAGCTTTCTTT. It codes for CASSGSEGTEAFF.

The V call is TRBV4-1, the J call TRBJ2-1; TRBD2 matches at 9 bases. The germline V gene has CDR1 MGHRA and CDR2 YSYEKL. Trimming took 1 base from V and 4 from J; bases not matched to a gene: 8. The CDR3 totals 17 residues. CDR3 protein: CASSQGQASGAYNEQFF. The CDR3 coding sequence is TGCGCCAGCAGCCAAGGGCAGGCTAGCGGGGCTTACAATGAGCAGTTCTTC.